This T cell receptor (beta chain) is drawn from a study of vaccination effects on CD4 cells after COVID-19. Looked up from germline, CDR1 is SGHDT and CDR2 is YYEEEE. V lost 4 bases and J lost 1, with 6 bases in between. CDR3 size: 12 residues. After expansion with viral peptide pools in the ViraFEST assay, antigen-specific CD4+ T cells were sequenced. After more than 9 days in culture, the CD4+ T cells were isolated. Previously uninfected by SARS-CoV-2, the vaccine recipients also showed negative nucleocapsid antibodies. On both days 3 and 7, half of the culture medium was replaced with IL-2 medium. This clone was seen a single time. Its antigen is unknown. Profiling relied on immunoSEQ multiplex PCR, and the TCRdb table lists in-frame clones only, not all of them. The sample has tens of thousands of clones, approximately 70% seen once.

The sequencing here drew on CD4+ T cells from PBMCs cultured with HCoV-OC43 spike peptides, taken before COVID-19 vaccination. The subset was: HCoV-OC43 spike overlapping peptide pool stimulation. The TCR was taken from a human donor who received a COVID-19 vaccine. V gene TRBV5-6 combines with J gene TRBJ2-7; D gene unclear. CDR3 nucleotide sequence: TGTGCCAGCAGCCATCTATCCTACGAGCAGTACGTC. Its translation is CASSHLSYEQYV.